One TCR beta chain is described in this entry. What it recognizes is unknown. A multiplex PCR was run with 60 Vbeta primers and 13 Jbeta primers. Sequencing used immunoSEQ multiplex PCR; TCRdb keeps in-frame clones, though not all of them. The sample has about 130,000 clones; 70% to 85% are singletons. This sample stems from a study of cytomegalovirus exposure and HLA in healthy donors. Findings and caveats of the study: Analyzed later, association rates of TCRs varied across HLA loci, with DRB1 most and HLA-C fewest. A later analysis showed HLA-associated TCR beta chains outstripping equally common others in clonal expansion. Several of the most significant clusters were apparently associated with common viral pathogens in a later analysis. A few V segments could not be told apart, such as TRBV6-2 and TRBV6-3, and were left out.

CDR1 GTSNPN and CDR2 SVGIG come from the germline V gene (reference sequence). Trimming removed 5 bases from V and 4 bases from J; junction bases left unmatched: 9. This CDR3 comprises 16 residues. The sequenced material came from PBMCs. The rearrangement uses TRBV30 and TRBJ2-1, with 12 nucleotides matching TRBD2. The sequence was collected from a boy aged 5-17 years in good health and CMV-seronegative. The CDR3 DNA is TGTGCCTGGCGACTAGCGGGAGCTACGTTGTACAATGAGCAGTTCTTC. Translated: CAWRLAGATLYNEQFF.